One sample yielded the 6 T cell receptor beta chains listed below, sequenced in a study of cytomegalovirus exposure and HLA in healthy donors (dated 2017 in TCRdb). Library preparation was by the immunoSEQ multiplex PCR assay. For the multiplex PCR, a mixture combining 60 forward primers for TCR Vbeta segments and 13 reverse primers for TCR Jbeta segments was used. In its TCRdb copy, this immuneACCESS table keeps in-frame sequences only and misses some clones. Where compared with another copy, unresolved V genes explain less than half of these, and the others have no known cause. This sample has a few hundred thousand clones in its table, and about 77% of those were observed once. The top ten constitute 1.8% of the sample. Sequencing was done on a sample of PBMCs. The receptors were sampled from a woman aged 30 to 39 in good health and CMV-seronegative.

For this clone: Relative to the germline gene, one junction end is altered; a read error may explain this. V and J are TRBV14 and TRBJ2-3; 8 bases line up with TRBD2. CDR3 length: 17 amino acids. CDR1 SGHDN and CDR2 FVKESK come from the germline V gene. This CDR3 reads CGSSQRGAGELTDTQYF. The CDR3 coding sequence is TGTGGCAGCAGCCAACGCGGAGCGGGGGAACTCACAGATACGCAGTATTTT.

In its sample, this clone was seen a few times. The chain joins TRBV18 to TRBJ1-1; 7 bases are a match to TRBD1. Per the germline V gene, CDR1 is KGHSH and CDR2 is LQKENI. J lost 3 bases, V lost 4 bases, and 5 bases had no gene match. This CDR3 is built from 14 residues. Here the CDR3 DNA reads TGTGCCAGCTCACTCAGGGGGGAGGACACTGAAGCTTTCTTT. Protein: CASSLRGEDTEAFF.

Worth noting for this clone: At one boundary the junction diverges from the germline segment, which might be a read error. The chain is built from TRBV5-1 and TRBJ2-3, with 13 bases fitting TRBD2. Germline V lookup: CDR1 SGHRS, CDR2 YFSETQ. This CDR3 spans 17 amino acids. DNA of the CDR3: TGCGACAGCAGCTTGGCGACTAGCGGGGGGCTATTTGATACGCAGTATTTT. This encodes CDSSLATSGGLFDTQYF. Supplemented by reference TRBV5-1 and TRBJ2-3, the full variable domain reads KAGVTQTPRYLIKTRGQQVTLSCSPISGHRSVSWYQQTPGQGLQFLFEYFSETQRNKGNFPGRFSGRQFSNSRSEMNVSTLELGDSALYLCDSSLATSGGLFDTQYFGPGTRLTVL.

The V and J genes are TRBV15 and TRBJ2-5; weak D call: TRBD2 (6 bases). The CDR3 extends over 14 amino acids. Looked up from germline, CDR1 is LNHNV and CDR2 is YYDKDF (reference sequence). The V end lost 4 bases, the J end lost 4 bases, and 13 bases lay between the germline ends. The chain's CDR3 is CATSTRGVVETQYF. The DNA of the CDR3 is TGTGCCACCAGCACCCGCGGGGTCGTAGAGACCCAGTACTTC.

Note on this clone: The same CDR3 is also encoded by other DNA sequences in this sample. The chain employs TRBV2 and TRBJ2-7; TRBD1 agrees at 9 bases. The CDR3 loop spans 14 amino acids. CDR1 is SNHLY and CDR2 is FYNNEI in the germline V gene. J gave up 4 bases and V 5 bases, and 6 bases lay outside the gene matches. Written as DNA, the CDR3 is TGTGCCAGCAGTTCTCGGGACAGGGAGTACGAGCAGTACTTC. Translated, it gives CASSSRDREYEQYF.

The V call is TRBV11-2, the J call TRBJ1-1; D unresolved. The V end was cut by 4 bases, the J end by 4 bases, with 13 bases between. CDR1 and CDR2 (germline): SGHAT, FQNNGV. This CDR3 contains 14 residues. The CDR3 protein is CASSYREGITEAFF. The CDR3 DNA reads as TGTGCCAGCAGCTATCGTGAGGGTATCACTGAAGCTTTCTTT.